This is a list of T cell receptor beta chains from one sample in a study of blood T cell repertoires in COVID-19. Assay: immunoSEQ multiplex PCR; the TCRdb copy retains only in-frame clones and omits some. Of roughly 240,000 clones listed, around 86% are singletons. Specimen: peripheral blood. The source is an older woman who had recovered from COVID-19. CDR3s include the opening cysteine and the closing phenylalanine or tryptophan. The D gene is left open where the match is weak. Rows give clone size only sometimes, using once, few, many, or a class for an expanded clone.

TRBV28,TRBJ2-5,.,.,TGTGCCAGCAGCTACGACTCCCCTGGAGAGACCCAGTACTTC,CASSYDSPGETQYF
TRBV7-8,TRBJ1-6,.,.,TGTGCCAGCAGCCCGACCCGACAGGCCGGGTCACCCCTCCACTTT,CASSPTRQAGSPLHF
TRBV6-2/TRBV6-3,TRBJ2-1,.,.,TGTGCCAGCAGCCCCCTGCGCTCCTACAATGAGCAGTTCTTC,CASSPLRSYNEQFF
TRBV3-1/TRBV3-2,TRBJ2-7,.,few,TGTGCCAGCAGCCAACCGGGGGTCTCCTACGAGCAGTACTTC,CASSQPGVSYEQYF
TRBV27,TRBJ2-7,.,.,TGTGCCAGCAGTGGACGGACAGCTAGCTCCTACGAGCAGTACTTC,CASSGRTASSYEQYF
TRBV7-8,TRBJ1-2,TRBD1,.,TGTGCCAGCAGCTTAGGGCTCCCGGACAGGGGGGGGAGTTGGTTCTTCTTC,CASSLGLPDRGGSWFFF
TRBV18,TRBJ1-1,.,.,TGTGCCAGCTCACCATCTGGGGGCAGGGACACTGAAGCTTTCTTT,CASSPSGGRDTEAFF
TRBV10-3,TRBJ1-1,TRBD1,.,TGTGCCATCAGGGGACAGGGGGAAGGTCGCACTGAAGCTTTCTTT,CAIRGQGEGRTEAFF
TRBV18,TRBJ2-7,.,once,TGTGCCAGCTCACCAGCCAGGGACTACGAGCAGTACTTC,CASSPARDYEQYF
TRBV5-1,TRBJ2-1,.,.,TGCGCCAGCAGCCCCGGGACTTTCTCCTACAATGAGCAGTTCTTC,CASSPGTFSYNEQFF
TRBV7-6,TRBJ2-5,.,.,TGTGCCAGCAGCCTGCGAATTGGTCAAGAGACCCAGTACTTC,CASSLRIGQETQYF
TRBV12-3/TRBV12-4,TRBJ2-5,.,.,TGTGCCAGCAGCGTAGGGGTGTCAGAGACCCAGTACTTC,CASSVGVSETQYF
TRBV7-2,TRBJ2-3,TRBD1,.,TGTGCCAGCAAGGGGGACAGGGACGTCACAGATACGCAGTATTTT,CASKGDRDVTDTQYF
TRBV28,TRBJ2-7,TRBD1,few,TGTGCCAGCAGTTCTACAGGGGGCTCCTACGAGCAGTACTTC,CASSSTGGSYEQYF
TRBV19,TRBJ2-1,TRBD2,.,TGTGCCAGTAGTACAGGACTAGTTTCTGAGCAGTTCTTC,CASSTGLVSEQFF
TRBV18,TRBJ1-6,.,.,TGTGCCAGCTCACCCGAGTTGGACTGGGCCGCCCTCCACTTT,CASSPELDWAALHF
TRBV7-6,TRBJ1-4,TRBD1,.,TGTGCCAGCAGCCAACCGGGACAGGGTAATGAAAAACTGTTTTTT,CASSQPGQGNEKLFF
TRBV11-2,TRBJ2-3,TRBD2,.,TGTGCCAGCAGCTCTAGACTAGCGGGGGGAGCGGGGGATACGCAGTATTTT,CASSSRLAGGAGDTQYF
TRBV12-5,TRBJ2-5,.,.,TGTGCTAGTGGTTTAATATCCGACGGGTCGGTCGGTGTAGAGACCCAGTACTTC,CASGLISDGSVGVETQYF
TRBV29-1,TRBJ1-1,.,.,TGCAGCGTAAGTTTTGGCCCGAACACTGAAGCTTTCTTT,CSVSFGPNTEAFF
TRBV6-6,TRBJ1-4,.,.,TGTGCCAGCAGTTACTCACCACGTGGCCCCCAACAGTTT,CASSYSPRGPQQF
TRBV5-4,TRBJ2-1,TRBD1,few,TGTGCCAGCAGCAGGGACAGGGGAGGTGTAAATGAGCAGTTCTTC,CASSRDRGGVNEQFF
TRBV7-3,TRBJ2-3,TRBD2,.,TGTGCCAGCAGCCCCACGGGGACTAGCGTTTGGGCAGATACGCAGTATTTT,CASSPTGTSVWADTQYF
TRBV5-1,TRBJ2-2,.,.,TGCGCCAGCAGCTTGTGGTTTTCTCAAGGGGTGAACACCGGGGAGCTGTTTTTT,CASSLWFSQGVNTGELFF
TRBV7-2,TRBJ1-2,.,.,TGTGCCAGCAGCTTAGAGGGGAGGCCTAGCCCTAACTATGGCTACACCTTC,CASSLEGRPSPNYGYTF
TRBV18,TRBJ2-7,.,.,TGTGCCAGCTCACGTCAGGGTCGTGGGGCTGGTGAGCAGTACTTC,CASSRQGRGAGEQYF
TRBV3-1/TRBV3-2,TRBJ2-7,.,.,TGTGCCAGCCGGGGGACCTACGAGCAGTACTTC,CASRGTYEQYF
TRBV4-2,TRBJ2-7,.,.,TGTGCCAGCAGCCCCCAGCCGGGGTACGAGCAGTACTTC,CASSPQPGYEQYF
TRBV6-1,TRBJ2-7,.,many,TGTGCCAGCAGTGAGGGGCTGTCCTACGAGCAGTACTTC,CASSEGLSYEQYF
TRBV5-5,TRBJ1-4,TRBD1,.,TGTGCCAGCAGCTTCGGGACAGGGGATGAAAAACTGTTTTTT,CASSFGTGDEKLFF
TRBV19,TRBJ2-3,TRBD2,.,TGTGCCAGTAGTATCCTGACTAGCGGGGTTAGCACAGATACGCAGTATTTT,CASSILTSGVSTDTQYF
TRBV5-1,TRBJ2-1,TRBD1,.,TGCGCCAGCAGCTTCGGGGACAGGGACTACAATGAGCAGTTCTTC,CASSFGDRDYNEQFF
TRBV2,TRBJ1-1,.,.,TGTGCCAGCAGTAGACACTACGACAGAAGCACTGAAGCTTTCTTT,CASSRHYDRSTEAFF
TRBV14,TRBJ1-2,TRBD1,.,TGTGCCACTTCGAAATCGGGACAGGGAATCTATGGCTACACCTTC,CATSKSGQGIYGYTF
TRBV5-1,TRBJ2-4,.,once,TGCGCCAGCAGCTTCCAGGGGTCCGAAAACATTCAGTACTTC,CASSFQGSENIQYF
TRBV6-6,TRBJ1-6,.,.,TGTGCCAGCAGTTCCGTCGACATTGAGAGTTCACCCCTCCACTTT,CASSSVDIESSPLHF
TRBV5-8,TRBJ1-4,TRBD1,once,TGTGCCAGCAGCTCGGGACAGACCGCAACTAATGAAAAACTGTTTTTT,CASSSGQTATNEKLFF
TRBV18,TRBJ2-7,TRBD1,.,TGTGCCAGCTCACCCCGCGGGACAGGCCTCTACGAGCAGTACTTC,CASSPRGTGLYEQYF
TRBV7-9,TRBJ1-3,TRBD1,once,TGTGCCAGCAGCCCTACAGGGGCTGGAAACACCATATATTTT,CASSPTGAGNTIYF
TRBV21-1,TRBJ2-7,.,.,TGTGCCAGCAGCCTGGACAGGGGGCTATCCTACGAGCAGTACTTC,CASSLDRGLSYEQYF
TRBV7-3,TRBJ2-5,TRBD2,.,TGTGCCAGCAGCTTAAGTGCTAGCGGGGGCCAAGAGACCCAGTACTTC,CASSLSASGGQETQYF
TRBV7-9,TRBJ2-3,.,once,TGTGCCAGCACCACCCTAGCTCCAGATACGCAGTATTTT,CASTTLAPDTQYF
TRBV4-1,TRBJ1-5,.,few,TGCGCCAGCAGCCCGTTCCTACCCGTTAGCAATCAGCCCCAGCATTTT,CASSPFLPVSNQPQHF
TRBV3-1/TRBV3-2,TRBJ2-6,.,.,TGTGCCACCTCACCGGTACGCTCTGGGGCCAACGTCCTGACTTTC,CATSPVRSGANVLTF
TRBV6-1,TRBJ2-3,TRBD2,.,TGTGCCAGCAGTGTGGGACTAGCGGGGGCCTACACAGATACGCAGTATTTT,CASSVGLAGAYTDTQYF